A single sample is the source of the 2 T cell receptor beta chains below, sequenced in a study of early T cells in non-severe SARS-CoV-2 infection. A single record per CDR3 protein comes from TCRdb applying MiXCR to the 5' RACE reads. The sample lists tens of thousands of distinct CDR3 sequences, about 6.3% seen once, with roughly 6% in the top ten. The source material was whole blood. These TCRs come from an adult who was a healthcare worker with PCR-confirmed SARS-CoV-2 infection or an uninfected control (not recorded which).

This clonotype came up a few times. This sequence joins TRBV3-1 and TRBJ2-7, with D possibly being TRBD1 (6 bases). The germline V gene has CDR1 LGHDT and CDR2 YNNKEL (reference sequence). CDR3 size: 13 residues. CDR3 nucleotides: TGTGCAGCTGCCAGGGGATCCTCCTACGAGCAGTACTTC. Amino acid sequence: CAAARGSSYEQYF.

This clonotype has at least ten counts. The chain uses TRBV13 and TRBJ2-2; unclear D gene. Trimming took off 6 bases at V and 0 bases at J, with 5 bases between the two ends. CDR3 length: 13 residues. The germline V gene encodes CDR1 PRHDT and CDR2 FYEKMQ (reference sequence). This CDR3 reads CASSLTNTGELFF. CDR3 DNA sequence: TGTGCCAGCAGTTTAACGAACACCGGGGAGCTGTTTTTT. Together with reference TRBV13 and TRBJ2-2, the CDR3 gives the full variable domain: AAGVIQSPRHLIKEKRETATLKCYPIPRHDTVYWYQQGPGQDPQFLISFYEKMQSDKGSIPDRFSAQQFSDYHSELNMSSLELGDSALYFCASSLTNTGELFFGEGSRLTVL.